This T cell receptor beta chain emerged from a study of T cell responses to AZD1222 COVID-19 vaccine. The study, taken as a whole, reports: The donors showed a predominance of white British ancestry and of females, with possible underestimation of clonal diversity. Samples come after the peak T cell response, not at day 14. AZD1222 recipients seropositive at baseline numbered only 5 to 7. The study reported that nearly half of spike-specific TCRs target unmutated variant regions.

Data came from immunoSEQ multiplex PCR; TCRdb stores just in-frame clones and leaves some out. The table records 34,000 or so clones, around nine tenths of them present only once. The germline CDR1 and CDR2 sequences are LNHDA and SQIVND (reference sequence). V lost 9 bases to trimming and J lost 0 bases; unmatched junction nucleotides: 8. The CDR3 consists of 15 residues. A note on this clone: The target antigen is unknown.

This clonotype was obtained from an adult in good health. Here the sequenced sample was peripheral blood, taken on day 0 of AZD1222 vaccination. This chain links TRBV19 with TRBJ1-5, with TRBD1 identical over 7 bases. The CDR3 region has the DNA TGTGCCAGGACAGGGATGTATCATAGCAATCAGCCCCAGCATTTT. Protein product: CARTGMYHSNQPQHF.